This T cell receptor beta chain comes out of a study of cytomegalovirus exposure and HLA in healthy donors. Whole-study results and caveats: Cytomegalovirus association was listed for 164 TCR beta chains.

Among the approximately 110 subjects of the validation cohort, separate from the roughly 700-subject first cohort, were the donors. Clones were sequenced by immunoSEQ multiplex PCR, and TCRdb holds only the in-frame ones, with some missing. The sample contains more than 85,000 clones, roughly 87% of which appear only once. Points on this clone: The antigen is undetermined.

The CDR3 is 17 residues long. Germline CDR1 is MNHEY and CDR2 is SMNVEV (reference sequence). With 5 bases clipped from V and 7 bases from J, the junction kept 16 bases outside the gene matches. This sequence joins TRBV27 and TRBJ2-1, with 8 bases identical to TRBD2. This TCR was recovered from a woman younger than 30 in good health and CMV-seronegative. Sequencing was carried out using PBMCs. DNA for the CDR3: TGTGCCAGCAGTCACACCGGGACTAGTGGGTTGGTGAATGAGCAGTTCTTC. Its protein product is CASSHTGTSGLVNEQFF.